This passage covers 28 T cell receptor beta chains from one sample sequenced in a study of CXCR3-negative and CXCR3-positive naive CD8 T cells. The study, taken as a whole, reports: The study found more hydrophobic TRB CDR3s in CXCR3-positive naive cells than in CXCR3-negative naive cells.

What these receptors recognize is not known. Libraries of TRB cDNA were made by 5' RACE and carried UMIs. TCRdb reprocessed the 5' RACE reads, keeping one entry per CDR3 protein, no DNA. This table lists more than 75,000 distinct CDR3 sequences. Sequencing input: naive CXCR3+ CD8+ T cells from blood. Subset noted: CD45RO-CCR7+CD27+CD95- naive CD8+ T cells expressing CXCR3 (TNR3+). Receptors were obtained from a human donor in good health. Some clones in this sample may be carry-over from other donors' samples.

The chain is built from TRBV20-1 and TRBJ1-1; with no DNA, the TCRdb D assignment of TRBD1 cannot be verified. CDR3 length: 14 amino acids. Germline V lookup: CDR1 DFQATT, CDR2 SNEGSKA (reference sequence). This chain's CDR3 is CSATAGEVGTEAFF.

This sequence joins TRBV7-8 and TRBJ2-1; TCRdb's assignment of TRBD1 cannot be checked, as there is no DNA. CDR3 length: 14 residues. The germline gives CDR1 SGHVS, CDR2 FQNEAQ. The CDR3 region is CASSAGARSNEQFF.

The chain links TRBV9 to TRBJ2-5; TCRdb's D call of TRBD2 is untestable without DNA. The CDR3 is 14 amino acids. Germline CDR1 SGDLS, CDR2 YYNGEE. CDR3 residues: CASSPEGGEETQYF.

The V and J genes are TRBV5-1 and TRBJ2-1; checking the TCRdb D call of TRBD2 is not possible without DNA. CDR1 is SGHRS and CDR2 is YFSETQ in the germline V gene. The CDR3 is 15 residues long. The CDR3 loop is CASSPGLAGWDEQFF.

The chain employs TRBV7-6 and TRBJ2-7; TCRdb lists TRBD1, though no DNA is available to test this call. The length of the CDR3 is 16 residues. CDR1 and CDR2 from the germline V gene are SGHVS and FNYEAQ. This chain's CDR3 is CASSPQGGKGLYEQYF. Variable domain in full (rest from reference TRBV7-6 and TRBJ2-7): GAGVSQSPRYKVTKRGQDVALRCDPISGHVSLYWYRQALGQGPEFLTYFNYEAQQDKSGLPNDRFSAERPEGSISTLTIQRTEQRDSAMYRCASSPQGGKGLYEQYFGPGTRLTVT.

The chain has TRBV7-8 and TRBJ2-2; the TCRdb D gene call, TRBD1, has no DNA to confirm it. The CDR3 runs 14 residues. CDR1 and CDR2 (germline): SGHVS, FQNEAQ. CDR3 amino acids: CASSLGQGTGELFF.

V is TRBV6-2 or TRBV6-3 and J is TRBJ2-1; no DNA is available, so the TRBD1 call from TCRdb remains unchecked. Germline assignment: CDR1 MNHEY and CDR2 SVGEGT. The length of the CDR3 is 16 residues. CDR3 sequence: CASSYSTSGGYNEQFF.

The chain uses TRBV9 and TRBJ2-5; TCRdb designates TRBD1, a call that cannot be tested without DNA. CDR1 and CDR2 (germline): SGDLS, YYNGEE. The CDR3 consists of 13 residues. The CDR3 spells CASSVGTENTQYF.

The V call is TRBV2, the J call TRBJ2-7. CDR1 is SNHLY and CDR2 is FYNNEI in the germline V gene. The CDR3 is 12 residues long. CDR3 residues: CASTREVPEQYF.

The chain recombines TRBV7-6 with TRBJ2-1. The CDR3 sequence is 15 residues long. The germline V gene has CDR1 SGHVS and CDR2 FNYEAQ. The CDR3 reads CASSFSRSWGNEQFF. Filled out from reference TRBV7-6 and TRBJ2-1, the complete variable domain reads GAGVSQSPRYKVTKRGQDVALRCDPISGHVSLYWYRQALGQGPEFLTYFNYEAQQDKSGLPNDRFSAERPEGSISTLTIQRTEQRDSAMYRCASSFSRSWGNEQFFGPGTRLTVL.

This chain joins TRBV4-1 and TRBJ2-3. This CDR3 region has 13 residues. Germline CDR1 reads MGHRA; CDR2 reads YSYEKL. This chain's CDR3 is CASSQDLSDTQYF.

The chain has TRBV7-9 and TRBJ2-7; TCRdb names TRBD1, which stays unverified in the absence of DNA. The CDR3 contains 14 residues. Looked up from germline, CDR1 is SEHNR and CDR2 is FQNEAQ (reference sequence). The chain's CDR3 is CASSLEQGSYEQYF. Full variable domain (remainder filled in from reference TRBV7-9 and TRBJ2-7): DTGVSQNPRHKITKRGQNVTFRCDPISEHNRLYWYRQTLGQGPEFLTYFQNEAQLEKSRLLSDRFSAERPKGSFSTLEIQRTEQGDSAMYLCASSLEQGSYEQYFGPGTRLTVT.

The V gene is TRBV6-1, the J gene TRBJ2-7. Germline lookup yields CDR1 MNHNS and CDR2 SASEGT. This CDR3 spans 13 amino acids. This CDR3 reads CASSLRGSYEQYF.

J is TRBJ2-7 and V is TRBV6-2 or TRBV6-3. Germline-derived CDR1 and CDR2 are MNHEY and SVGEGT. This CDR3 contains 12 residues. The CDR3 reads CASSDAIYEQYF.

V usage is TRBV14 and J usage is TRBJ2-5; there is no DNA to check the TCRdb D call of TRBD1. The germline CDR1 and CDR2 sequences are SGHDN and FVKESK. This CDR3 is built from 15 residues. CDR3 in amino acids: CASSQADTGIETQYF.

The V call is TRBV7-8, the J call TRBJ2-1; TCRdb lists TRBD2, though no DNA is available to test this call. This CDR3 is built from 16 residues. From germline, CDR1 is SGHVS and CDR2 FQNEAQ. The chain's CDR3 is CASSLVGLLVPNEQFF.

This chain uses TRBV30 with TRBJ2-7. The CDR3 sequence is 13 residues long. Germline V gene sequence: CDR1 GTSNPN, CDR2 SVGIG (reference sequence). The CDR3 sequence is CAWSGIMPYEQYF.

CDR3 sequence reads: CASLKSRESNQPQHF. The rearrangement links TRBV2 to TRBJ1-5; as DNA is missing, the TRBD1 call by TCRdb cannot be tested. The CDR3 length is 15 residues. The V gene's germline CDR1 is SNHLY and CDR2 FYNNEI.

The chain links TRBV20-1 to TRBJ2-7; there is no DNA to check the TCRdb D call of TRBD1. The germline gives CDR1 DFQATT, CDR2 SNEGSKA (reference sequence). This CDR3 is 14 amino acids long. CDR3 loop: CSAHSQDRTYEQYF.

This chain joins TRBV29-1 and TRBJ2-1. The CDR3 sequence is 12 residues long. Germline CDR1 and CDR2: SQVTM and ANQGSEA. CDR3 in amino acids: CSALDGVNEQFF.

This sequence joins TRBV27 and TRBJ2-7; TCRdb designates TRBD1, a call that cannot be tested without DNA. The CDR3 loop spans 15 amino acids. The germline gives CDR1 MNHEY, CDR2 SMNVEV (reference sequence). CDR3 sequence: CASSDSGNSRGEQYF.

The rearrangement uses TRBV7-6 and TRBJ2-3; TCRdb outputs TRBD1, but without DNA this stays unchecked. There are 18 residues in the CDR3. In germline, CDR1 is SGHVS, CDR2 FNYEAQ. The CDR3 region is CASSFIPPDRAAADTQYF. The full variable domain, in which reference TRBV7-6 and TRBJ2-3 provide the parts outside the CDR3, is GAGVSQSPRYKVTKRGQDVALRCDPISGHVSLYWYRQALGQGPEFLTYFNYEAQQDKSGLPNDRFSAERPEGSISTLTIQRTEQRDSAMYRCASSFIPPDRAAADTQYFGPGTRLTVL.

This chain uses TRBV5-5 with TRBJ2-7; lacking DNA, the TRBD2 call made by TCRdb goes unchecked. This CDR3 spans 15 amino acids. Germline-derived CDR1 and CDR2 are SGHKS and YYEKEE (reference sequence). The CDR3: CASSLGLAGEDEQYF.

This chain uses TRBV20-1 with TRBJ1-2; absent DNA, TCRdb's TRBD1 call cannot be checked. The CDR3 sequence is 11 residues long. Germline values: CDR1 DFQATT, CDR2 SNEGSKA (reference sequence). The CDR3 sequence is CSAWGQTGYTF.

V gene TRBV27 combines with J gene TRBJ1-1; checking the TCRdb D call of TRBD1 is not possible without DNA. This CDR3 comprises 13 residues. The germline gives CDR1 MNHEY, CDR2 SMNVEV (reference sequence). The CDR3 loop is CASNVLGGDEAFF.

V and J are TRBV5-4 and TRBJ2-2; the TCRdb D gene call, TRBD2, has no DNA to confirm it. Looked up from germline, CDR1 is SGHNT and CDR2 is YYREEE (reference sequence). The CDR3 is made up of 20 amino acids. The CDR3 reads CASSSPYALAGARVDGELFF.

This CDR3 reads CASSLQDNEQFF. The chain uses TRBV7-9 and TRBJ2-1. This CDR3 comprises 12 residues. Germline V gives CDR1 SEHNR, CDR2 FQNEAQ (reference sequence).

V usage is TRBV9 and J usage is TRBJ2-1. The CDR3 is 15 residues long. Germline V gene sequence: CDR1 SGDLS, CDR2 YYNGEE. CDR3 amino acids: CASYKGESSYNEQFF.